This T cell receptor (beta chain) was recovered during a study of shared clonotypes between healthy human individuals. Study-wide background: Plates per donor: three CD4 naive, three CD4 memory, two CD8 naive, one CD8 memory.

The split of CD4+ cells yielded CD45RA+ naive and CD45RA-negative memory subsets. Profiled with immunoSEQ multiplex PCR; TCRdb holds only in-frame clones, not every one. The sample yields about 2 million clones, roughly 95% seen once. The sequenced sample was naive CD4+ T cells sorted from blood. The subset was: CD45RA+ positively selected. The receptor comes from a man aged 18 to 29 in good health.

This chain's CDR3 is CASNPAGINYGYTF. The CDR3 DNA reads TGTGCCAGCAACCCGGCGGGGATCAACTATGGCTACACCTTC. The chain carries TRBV6-1 and TRBJ1-2; D remains ambiguous. This CDR3 is 14 amino acids long. V was pared by 7 bases and J by 2 bases, with 14 bases between. Per germline, CDR1 MNHNS and CDR2 SASEGT.